The clone carrying this T cell receptor beta chain has just one count. Original processing notes: Estimation of nucleated cell counts relied on the amplification of reference gene primers. The assay was immunoSEQ multiplex PCR, and TCRdb's table has in-frame clones only and misses some. The V and J calls and clone size come from that table; D and trimming were worked out from the DNA. The data show about 300,000 clones, around 89% seen once. This record belongs to a study of blood T cell repertoires in COVID-19. Overall study: The United States, Italy and Spain provided the acute and convalescent COVID-19 samples.

The sequence derives from a woman aged 30 to 39 who had recovered from COVID-19. What was sequenced was peripheral blood.

The CDR3, as DNA: TGTGCCTGGAGCCGGGGGGGGAGCTCCTACAATGAGCAGTTCTTC. Translated: CAWSRGGSSYNEQFF. The J gene is TRBJ2-1, the V gene TRBV30; TRBD2 matches at 8 bases. The CDR3 spans 15 residues. Unmatched junction bases numbered 4, after V lost 3 bases and J lost 0 bases. CDR1 and CDR2 from the germline V gene are GTSNPN and SVGIG (reference sequence).